The present TCR beta chain was sequenced within a study of T-cell reconstitution after alpha-beta-depleted transplantation in children (dated by TCRdb to 2016 to 2017). About the investigation overall: Using TCR repertoire profiling, the study followed T-cell immune reconstitution in a quantitative way in children after TCRalphabeta/CD19-depleted allogeneic hematopoietic cell transplantation. What the work shows at the level of the full study, not this receptor alone: In some patients, high TCRbeta diversity at day 60 was attributed to recipient T cells and intrathymic progenitors that had survived conditioning. The frequencies of hyperexpanded clones fell over the following months, and after one year, T-cell counts and TCRbeta diversity were mostly attributed to newly produced T cells. About two months after transplant, the apparently early recovery of alphabetaT-cell counts reportedly depended on just several hundred clones that had expanded rapidly and came from non-depleted graft cells.

CDR1 and CDR2 were assigned from the germline V gene (reference sequence) as SEHNR and FQNEAQ. The CDR3 sequence holds 10 residues, the cysteine and phenylalanine included. The retained sequence is limited to the CDR3, 30 bases, with the frame set at the first base. A distance of 4 bases separates the germline ends of V and J, which lose 10 bases and 2 bases respectively. The library relied on PCR. TCRdb names Illumina HiSeq 2500 as the instrument used. To normalize quantification of the TCRbeta repertoire, the TCR libraries were built with molecular barcoding that relied on unique molecular identifiers. Through fastp at Q25 and MiXCR, TCRdb rebuilt clones from the public reads, retaining in-frame beta chains. Each entry is one CDR3 protein sequence, shown with its most common DNA and genes. Recorded for this sample are around 31,000 distinct CDR3 sequences; under 6.5% of them occurred a single time. The ten biggest clones cover 25% to 30% of the sample.

Ten or more counts support this clonotype. What this receptor recognizes is not known. Base qualities are not provided; no much larger clone lies one nucleotide away. The time point label, as the study defines it: day 60 (about 2 months) after transplantation. In the paper's terms, the treatment or condition label means: allogeneic hematopoietic cell transplantation with graft depleted of TCRalphabeta T cells and CD19 B cells. The transplant recipients were children given TCRalphabeta/CD19-depleted allogeneic hematopoietic cell grafts. This TCR came from a child under two years old who had a stem cell transplant for acute myeloid leukemia, so the T cells may come from the graft donor. The sequence is built from TRBV7-9 and TRBJ2-3; confidence is insufficient to name the D gene. This specimen was peripheral blood, taken 60 days after TCRalphabeta/CD19-depleted stem cell transplant. The DNA sequence is as follows: TGTGCCACATACACAGATACGCAGTATTTT. It encodes CATYTDTQYF.